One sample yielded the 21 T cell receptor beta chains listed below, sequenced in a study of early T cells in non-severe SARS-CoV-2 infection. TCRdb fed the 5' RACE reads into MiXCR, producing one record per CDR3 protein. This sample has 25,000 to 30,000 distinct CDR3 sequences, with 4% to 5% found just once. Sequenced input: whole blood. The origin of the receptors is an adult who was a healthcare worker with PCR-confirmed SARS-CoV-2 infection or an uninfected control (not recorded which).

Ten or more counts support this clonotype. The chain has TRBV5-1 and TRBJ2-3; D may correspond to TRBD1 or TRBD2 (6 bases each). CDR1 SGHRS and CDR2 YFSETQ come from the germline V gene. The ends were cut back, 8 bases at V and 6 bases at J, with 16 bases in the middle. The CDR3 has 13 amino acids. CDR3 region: CASRGLVSDTQYF. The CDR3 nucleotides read TGCGCCAGTCGGGGGCTAGTATCGGATACGCAGTATTTT.

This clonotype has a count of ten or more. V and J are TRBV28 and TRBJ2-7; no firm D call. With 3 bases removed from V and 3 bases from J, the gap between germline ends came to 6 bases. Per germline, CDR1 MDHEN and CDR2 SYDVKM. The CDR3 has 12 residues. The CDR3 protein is CASSFQNYEQYF. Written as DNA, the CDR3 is TGTGCCAGCAGTTTCCAAAACTACGAGCAGTACTTC.

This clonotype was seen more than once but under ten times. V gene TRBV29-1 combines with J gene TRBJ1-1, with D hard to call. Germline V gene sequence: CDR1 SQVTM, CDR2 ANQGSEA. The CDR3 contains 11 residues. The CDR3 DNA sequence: TGCTTGGTGTCAGGGAACACTGAAGCTTTCTTT. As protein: CLVSGNTEAFF.

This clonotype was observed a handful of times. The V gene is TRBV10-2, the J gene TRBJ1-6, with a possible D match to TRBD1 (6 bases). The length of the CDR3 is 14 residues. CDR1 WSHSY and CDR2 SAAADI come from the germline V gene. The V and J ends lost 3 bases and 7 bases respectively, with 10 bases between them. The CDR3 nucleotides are TGCGCCAGCAGTGATACAGGGAGGAATTCACCCCTCCACTTT. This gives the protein CASSDTGRNSPLHF.

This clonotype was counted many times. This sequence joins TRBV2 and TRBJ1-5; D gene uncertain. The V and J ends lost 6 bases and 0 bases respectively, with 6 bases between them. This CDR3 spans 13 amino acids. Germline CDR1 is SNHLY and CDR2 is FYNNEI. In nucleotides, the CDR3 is TGTGCCAGCAGAGGCTATAGCAATCAGCCCCAGCATTTT. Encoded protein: CASRGYSNQPQHF.

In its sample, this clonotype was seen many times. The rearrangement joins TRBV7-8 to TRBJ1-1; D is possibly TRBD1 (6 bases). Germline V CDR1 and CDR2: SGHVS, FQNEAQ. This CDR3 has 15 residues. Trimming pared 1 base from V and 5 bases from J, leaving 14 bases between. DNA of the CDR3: TGTGCCAGCAGCTTAGATCACAGGGCAGGGACTGAAGCTTTCTTT. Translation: CASSLDHRAGTEAFF.

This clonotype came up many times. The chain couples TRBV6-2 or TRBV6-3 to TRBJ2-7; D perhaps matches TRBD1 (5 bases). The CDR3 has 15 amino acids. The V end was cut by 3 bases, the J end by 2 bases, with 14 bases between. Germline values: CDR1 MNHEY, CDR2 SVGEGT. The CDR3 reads CASSYGAGDAYEQYF. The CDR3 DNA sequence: TGTGCCAGCAGTTATGGGGCAGGTGACGCCTACGAGCAGTACTTC.

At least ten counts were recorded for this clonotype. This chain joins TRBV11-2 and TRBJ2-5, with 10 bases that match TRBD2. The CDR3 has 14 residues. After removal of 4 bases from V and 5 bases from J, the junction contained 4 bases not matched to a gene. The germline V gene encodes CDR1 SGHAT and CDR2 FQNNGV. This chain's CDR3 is CASSSSGSGETQYF. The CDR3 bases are TGTGCCAGCAGCTCTAGCGGGAGTGGTGAGACCCAGTACTTC.

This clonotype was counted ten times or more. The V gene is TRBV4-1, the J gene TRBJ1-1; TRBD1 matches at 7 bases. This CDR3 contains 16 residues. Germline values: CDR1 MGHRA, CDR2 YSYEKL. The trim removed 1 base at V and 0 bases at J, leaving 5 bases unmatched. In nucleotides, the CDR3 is TGCGCCAGCAGCCAAGTAAGGGGGCTGATGAACACTGAAGCTTTCTTT. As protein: CASSQVRGLMNTEAFF.

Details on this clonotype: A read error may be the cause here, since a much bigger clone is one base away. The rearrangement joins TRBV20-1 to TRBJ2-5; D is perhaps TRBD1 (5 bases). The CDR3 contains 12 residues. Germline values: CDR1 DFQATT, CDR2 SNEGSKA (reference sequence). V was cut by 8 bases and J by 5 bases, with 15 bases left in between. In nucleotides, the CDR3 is TGCAGTATACGTCAGGGCGGTGAGACCCAGTACTTC. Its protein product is CSIRQGGETQYF.

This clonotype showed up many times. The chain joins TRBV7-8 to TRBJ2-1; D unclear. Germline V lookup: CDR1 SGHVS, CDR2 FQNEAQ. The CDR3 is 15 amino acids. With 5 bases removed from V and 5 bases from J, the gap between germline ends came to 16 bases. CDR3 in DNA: TGTGCCAGCAGCCCCGACATGGGATTCCACAATGAGCAGTTCTTC. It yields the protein CASSPDMGFHNEQFF.

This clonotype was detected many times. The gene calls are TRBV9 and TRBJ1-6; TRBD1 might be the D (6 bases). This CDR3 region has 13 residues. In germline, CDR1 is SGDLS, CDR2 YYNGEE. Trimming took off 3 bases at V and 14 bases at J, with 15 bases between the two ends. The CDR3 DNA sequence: TGTGCCAGCAGCGGGACAGTACCTTTGACCCTCCACTTT. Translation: CASSGTVPLTLHF.

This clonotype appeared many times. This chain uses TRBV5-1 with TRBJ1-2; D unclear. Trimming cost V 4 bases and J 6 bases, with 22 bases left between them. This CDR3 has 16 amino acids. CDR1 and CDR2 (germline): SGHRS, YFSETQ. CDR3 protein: CASSREGRAEGDGYTF. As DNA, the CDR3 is TGCGCCAGCAGCCGGGAGGGCCGGGCCGAAGGCGATGGCTACACCTTC.

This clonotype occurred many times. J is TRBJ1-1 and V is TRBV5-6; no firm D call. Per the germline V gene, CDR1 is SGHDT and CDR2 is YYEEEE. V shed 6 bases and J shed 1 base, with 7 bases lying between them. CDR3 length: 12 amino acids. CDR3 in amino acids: CASTRKNTEAFF. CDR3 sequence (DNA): TGTGCCAGCACCCGGAAGAACACTGAAGCTTTCTTT.

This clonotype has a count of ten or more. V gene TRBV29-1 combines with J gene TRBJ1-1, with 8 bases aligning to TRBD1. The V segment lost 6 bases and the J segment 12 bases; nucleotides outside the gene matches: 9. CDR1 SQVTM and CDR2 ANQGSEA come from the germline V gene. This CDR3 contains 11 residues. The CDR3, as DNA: TGCAGCGTACGACCCGACAGGGGAACTTTCTTT. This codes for CSVRPDRGTFF.

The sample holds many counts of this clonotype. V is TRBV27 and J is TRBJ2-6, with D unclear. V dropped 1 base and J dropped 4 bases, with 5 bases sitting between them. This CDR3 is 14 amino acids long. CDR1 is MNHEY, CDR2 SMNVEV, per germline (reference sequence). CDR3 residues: CASSLYTGANVLTF. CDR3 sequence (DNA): TGTGCCAGCAGTTTATATACCGGGGCCAACGTCCTGACTTTC.

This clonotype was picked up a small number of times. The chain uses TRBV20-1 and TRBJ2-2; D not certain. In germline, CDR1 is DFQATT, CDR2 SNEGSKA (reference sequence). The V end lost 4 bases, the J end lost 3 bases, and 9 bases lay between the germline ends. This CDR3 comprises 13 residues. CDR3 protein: CSATHIDTGELFF. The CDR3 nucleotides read TGCAGTGCTACACACATAGACACCGGGGAGCTGTTTTTT.

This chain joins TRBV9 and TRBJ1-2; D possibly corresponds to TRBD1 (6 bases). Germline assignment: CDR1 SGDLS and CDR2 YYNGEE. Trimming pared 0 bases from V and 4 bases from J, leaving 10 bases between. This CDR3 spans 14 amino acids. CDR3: CASSVGQDSYGYTF. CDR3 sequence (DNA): TGTGCCAGCAGCGTAGGCCAGGACAGCTATGGCTACACCTTC.

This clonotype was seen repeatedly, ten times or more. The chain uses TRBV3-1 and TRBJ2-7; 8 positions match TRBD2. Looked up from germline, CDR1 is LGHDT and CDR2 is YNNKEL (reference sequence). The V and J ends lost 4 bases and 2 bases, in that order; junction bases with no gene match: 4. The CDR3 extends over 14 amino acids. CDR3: CASSPGLGAYEQYF. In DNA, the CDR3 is TGTGCCAGCAGCCCGGGACTAGGGGCCTACGAGCAGTACTTC.

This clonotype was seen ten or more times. CDR3 bases: TGTGCCAGCAGCTTAGATGTTTCGGAAACCGGGGAGCTGTTTTTT. It encodes CASSLDVSETGELFF. This chain joins TRBV11-2 and TRBJ2-2, with D unclear. Germline V gene sequence: CDR1 SGHAT, CDR2 FQNNGV. V lost 0 bases, J lost 5 bases, and 10 bases lay in between. The CDR3 runs to 15 residues.

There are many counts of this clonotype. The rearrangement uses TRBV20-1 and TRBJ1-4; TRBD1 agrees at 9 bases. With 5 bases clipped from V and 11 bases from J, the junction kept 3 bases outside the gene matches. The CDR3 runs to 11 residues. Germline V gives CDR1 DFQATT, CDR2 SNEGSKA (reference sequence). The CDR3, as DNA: TGCAGTGCTGTGGACAGGGGCAAACTGTTTTTT. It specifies CSAVDRGKLFF.